This T cell receptor beta chain was identified in a study of T cells in Graves' hyperthyroidism and ophthalmopathy. Diagnostic decisions used clinical symptoms, serum thyroxine and TRAb, thyroid ultrasound and orbital computed tomography. Template material for amplifying TCR beta CDR3 regions consisted of RNA transcripts. The primer set for the first-round RT-PCR of the TCR CDR3 was HTBI. TCRdb ran MiXCR on the multiplex PCR reads and lists one entry per CDR3 protein. The profile shows over 400,000 distinct CDR3 sequences, less than 25% of them singletons. The trim removed 3 bases at V and 0 bases at J, leaving 5 bases unmatched. The length of the CDR3 is 16 residues. CDR1 KGHDR and CDR2 SFDVKD come from the germline V gene. This clonotype was recorded at least ten times.

The receptor comes from a woman in her sixties or seventies with Graves' ophthalmopathy. Sample: blood. The chain joins TRBV24-1 to TRBJ2-5; TRBD1 agrees at 8 bases. The CDR3 is CATSDATGAYQETQYF. As DNA, the CDR3 is TGTGCCACCAGTGATGCGACAGGGGCGTACCAAGAGACCCAGTACTTC.